The 32 T cell receptor beta chains listed next were all sequenced from one sample in a study of blood T cell repertoires in COVID-19 (dated by TCRdb to 2020 to 2021). Receptor amplification or capture employed the immunoSEQ multiplex PCR assay. The clones in this table, taken by TCRdb from immuneACCESS, are in-frame only. Not every clone is retained; where verified, under half of the shortfall comes from an unresolved V gene, and the cause of the rest is unknown. In all, the sample holds under 65,000 clones, and roughly 90% of those were seen once. The ten largest make up over 2% of the sample. What was sequenced was peripheral blood. The receptors here all came from a human donor in a cohort sampled during active COVID-19.

The chain joins TRBV5-4 to TRBJ1-6; D not resolved. Germline V gene data show CDR1 as SGHNT and CDR2 as YYREEE (reference sequence). The CDR3 has 16 residues. V lost 4 bases and J 7 bases, leaving 18 bases between the germline ends. The chain's CDR3 is CASSPLGGLENSPLHF. In DNA, the CDR3 is TGTGCCAGCAGCCCGCTAGGAGGGTTGGAGAATTCACCCCTCCACTTT.

J is TRBJ1-6 and V is TRBV18; TRBD1 is a possible D gene (5 bases). This CDR3 has 17 residues. Trimming stripped 2 bases from V and 5 bases from J, with 16 bases between. CDR1 and CDR2 from the germline V gene are KGHSH and LQKENI. DNA of the CDR3: TGTGCCAGCTCACCAGCGATCGGGGGTGGTCATAATTCACCCCTCCACTTT. This translates into CASSPAIGGGHNSPLHF.

J is TRBJ2-3 and V is TRBV5-6; D is ambiguous. This CDR3 has 15 amino acids. CDR1 SGHDT and CDR2 YYEEEE come from the germline V gene. Trimming removed 1 base at V and 1 base at J, with 10 bases between. The CDR3 DNA sequence: TGTGCCAGCAGCTTGTCCCAAGGAGGCACAGATACGCAGTATTTT. The encoded protein is CASSLSQGGTDTQYF. Full variable domain (outside the CDR3, taken from reference TRBV5-6 and TRBJ2-3): DAGVTQSPTHLIKTRGQQVTLRCSPKSGHDTVSWYQQALGQGPQFIFQYYEEEERQRGNFPDRFSGHQFPNYSSELNVNALLLGDSALYLCASSLSQGGTDTQYFGPGTRLTVL.

V is TRBV2 and J is TRBJ2-7; 12 positions agree with TRBD2. Trimming cost V 6 bases and J 0 bases; bases outside gene matches: 3. The CDR3 covers 15 residues. CDR1 is SNHLY and CDR2 is FYNNEI in the germline V gene. The CDR3 region is CASSRTSGVSYEQYF. In DNA, the CDR3 is TGTGCCAGCAGCCGGACTAGCGGGGTCTCCTACGAGCAGTACTTC. The variable domain in full, completed from reference TRBV2 and TRBJ2-7, reads EPEVTQTPSHQVTQMGQEVILRCVPISNHLYFYWYRQILGQKVEFLVSFYNNEISEKSEIFDDQFSVERPDGSNFTLKIRSTKLEDSAMYFCASSRTSGVSYEQYFGPGTRLTVT.

The V call is TRBV19, the J call TRBJ1-5, with TRBD1 as a possible D gene (5 bases). The germline CDR1 and CDR2 sequences are LNHDA and SQIVND (reference sequence). V was cut by 0 bases and J by 9 bases, with 6 bases left in between. This CDR3 has 12 residues. CDR3 sequence (DNA): TGTGCCAGTAGTATAGAGCAGGGGCCCCAGCATTTT. This codes for CASSIEQGPQHF.

The genes are TRBV13 and TRBJ2-4, with 10 positions matching TRBD1. Losses at the gene ends were 6 bases for V and 0 bases for J; bases not matched to a gene: 14. There are 19 residues in the CDR3. Germline CDR1 and CDR2: PRHDT and FYEKMQ (reference sequence). The CDR3 protein is CASSLTSGTGAIAKNIQYF. The CDR3 nucleotides are TGTGCCAGCAGTCTGACCTCCGGGACAGGGGCCATAGCCAAAAACATTCAGTACTTC. Supplemented by reference TRBV13 and TRBJ2-4, the full variable domain reads AAGVIQSPRHLIKEKRETATLKCYPIPRHDTVYWYQQGPGQDPQFLISFYEKMQSDKGSIPDRFSAQQFSDYHSELNMSSLELGDSALYFCASSLTSGTGAIAKNIQYFGAGTRLSVL.

The chain carries TRBV5-8 and TRBJ2-1, with 9 bases identical to TRBD1. The germline V gene has CDR1 SGHTS and CDR2 YDEGEE. The ends lost 4 bases at V and 5 bases at J; junction bases unmatched: 10. This CDR3 contains 16 residues. CDR3 in amino acids: CASSTDRGNWNNEQFF. The CDR3 DNA reads TGTGCCAGCAGCACCGACAGGGGGAATTGGAACAATGAGCAGTTCTTC.

The J gene is TRBJ2-1, the V gene TRBV3-1 (or the pseudogene TRBV3-2); tentative D call: TRBD1 (6 bases). V was cut by 1 base and J by 6 bases, with 13 bases left in between. Germline assignment: CDR1 LGHDT and CDR2 YNNKEL (reference sequence). The CDR3 has 15 residues. The CDR3 region has the DNA TGTGCCAGCAGCCAAGCCCGGACAGCTTCCAATGAGCAGTTCTTC. This translates into CASSQARTASNEQFF.

This sequence joins TRBV28 and TRBJ1-2, with D maybe TRBD1 (5 bases). The CDR3 is made up of 16 amino acids. Germline loops: CDR1 MDHEN, CDR2 SYDVKM. V was cut by 5 bases and J by 4 bases, with 20 bases left in between. CDR3 sequence reads: CASSPTGGGIVYGYTF. In nucleotides, the CDR3 is TGTGCCAGCAGTCCCACCGGGGGGGGGATCGTCTATGGCTACACCTTC.

This clone has a handful of counts. This chain uses TRBV4-1 with TRBJ2-7; 8 nucleotides agree with TRBD1. The CDR3 consists of 14 residues. With 4 bases clipped from V and 4 bases from J, the junction kept 6 bases outside the gene matches. CDR1 MGHRA and CDR2 YSYEKL come from the germline V gene. CDR3 in DNA: TGCGCCAGCAGCCTGGGACAGGAAGGTTACGAGCAGTACTTC. Its translation is CASSLGQEGYEQYF.

The chain is built from TRBV9 and TRBJ2-5; TRBD1 agrees at 8 bases. Germline values: CDR1 SGDLS, CDR2 YYNGEE. V shed 0 bases, J shed 3 bases, and the junction held 1 base outside the gene matches. There are 14 residues in the CDR3. For the CDR3, the DNA is TGTGCCAGCAGCGTAGGACAGGGGAAAGAGACCCAGTACTTC. This gives the protein CASSVGQGKETQYF.

V usage is TRBV7-6 and J usage is TRBJ2-7; TRBD2 matches at 7 bases. Germline V gives CDR1 SGHVS, CDR2 FNYEAQ. J was trimmed by 2 bases and V by 6 bases; bases with no gene match: 7. The CDR3 runs 14 residues. The CDR3 nucleotides are TGTGCCAGCAGTCCTCAGCGGGACCCCTACGAGCAGTACTTC. Translated: CASSPQRDPYEQYF.

The gene calls are TRBV19 and TRBJ2-4; 11 bases agree with TRBD2. Germline lookup yields CDR1 LNHDA and CDR2 SQIVND (reference sequence). The V and J ends lost 5 bases and 1 base, in that order; junction bases with no gene match: 10. This CDR3 is 18 amino acids long. The CDR3 loop is CASSGLAGGPIAKNIQYF. Here the CDR3 DNA reads TGTGCCAGTAGTGGTCTAGCGGGAGGTCCAATTGCCAAAAACATTCAGTACTTC.

The chain links TRBV11-3 to TRBJ2-3; D is perhaps TRBD2 (6 bases). CDR1 is SGHNT, CDR2 YENEEA, per germline. V shed 2 bases and J shed 4 bases, with 10 bases lying between them. This CDR3 is 14 amino acids long. Here the CDR3 reads CASSLHSGADTQYF. The CDR3 coding sequence is TGTGCCAGCAGCTTACACTCGGGAGCAGATACGCAGTATTTT. The full variable domain, rest sourced from reference TRBV11-3 and TRBJ2-3, is EAGVVQSPRYKIIEKKQPVAFWCNPISGHNTLYWYLQNLGQGPELLIRYENEEAVDDSQLPKDRFSAERLKGVDSTLKIQPAELGDSAVYLCASSLHSGADTQYFGPGTRLTVL.

The genes are TRBV14 and TRBJ2-7, with TRBD1 identical over 7 bases. Germline assignment: CDR1 SGHDN and CDR2 FVKESK. V shed 2 bases, J shed 2 bases, and the junction held 9 bases outside the gene matches. The CDR3 extends over 16 amino acids. The CDR3: CASSQTLPGGTYEQYF. The CDR3 DNA reads as TGTGCCAGCAGCCAAACCTTACCAGGGGGAACCTACGAGCAGTACTTC.

V usage is TRBV19 and J usage is TRBJ2-6; TRBD1 aligns across 8 bases. Trimming cost V 6 bases and J 0 bases; bases outside gene matches: 7. There are 17 residues in the CDR3. The germline CDR1 and CDR2 sequences are LNHDA and SQIVND (reference sequence). CDR3 amino acids: CASRVTGASSGANVLTF. The CDR3 DNA reads as TGTGCCAGTAGAGTGACAGGGGCAAGCTCTGGGGCCAACGTCCTGACTTTC. Based on the CDR3 plus reference TRBV19 and TRBJ2-6, the full variable domain is DGGITQSPKYLFRKEGQNVTLSCEQNLNHDAMYWYRQDPGQGLRLIYYSQIVNDFQKGDIAEGYSVSREKKESFPLTVTSAQKNPTAFYLCASRVTGASSGANVLTFGAGSRLTVL.

V and J are TRBV7-3 and TRBJ1-1; tentative D call: TRBD1 (6 bases). Trimming took off 5 bases at V and 1 base at J, with 8 bases between the two ends. Germline V gene sequence: CDR1 SGHTA, CDR2 FQGTGA. The CDR3 has 13 amino acids. The CDR3 here is CASSLTGNTEAFF. The DNA of the CDR3 is TGTGCCAGCAGCCTGACAGGGAACACTGAAGCTTTCTTT.

The V call is TRBV5-6, the J call TRBJ1-5, with D possibly TRBD1 on 5 matching bases. CDR3 length equals 16 residues. Trimming stripped 0 bases from V and 6 bases from J, with 16 bases between. Germline CDR1 and CDR2: SGHDT and YYEEEE. DNA for the CDR3: TGTGCCAGCAGCTTGGCGCGACAGTACGGTCGTCAGCCCCAGCATTTT. Its protein is CASSLARQYGRQPQHF.

The gene calls are TRBV10-2 and TRBJ2-6; maybe TRBD2 (5 bases). V lost 0 bases, J lost 0 bases, and 9 bases lay in between. CDR1 is WSHSY, CDR2 SAAADI, per germline. The CDR3 is 17 amino acids. The CDR3 DNA is TGCGCCAGCAGTGAGTCGGAGGCAGCCTCTGGGGCCAACGTCCTGACTTTC. Protein product: CASSESEAASGANVLTF.

This clone was observed a single time. The chain joins TRBV6-5 to TRBJ1-1; D unclear. Trimming removed 1 base from V and 1 base from J, with 4 bases in between. Germline assignment: CDR1 MNHEY and CDR2 SVGAGI. The CDR3 extends over 13 amino acids. The CDR3 sequence: CASSYFRNTEAFF. CDR3 coding DNA: TGTGCCAGCAGTTACTTCAGGAACACTGAAGCTTTCTTT.

The chain joins TRBV7-2 to TRBJ2-1; TRBD2 agrees at 9 bases. V was clipped by 5 bases and J by 4 bases; unmatched bases: 6. The CDR3 length is 15 residues. Germline V gene lookup returns CDR1 SGHTA and CDR2 FQGNSA. The CDR3, as DNA: TGTGCCAGCAGCCGCAGCGGGGGGTTTTACAATGAGCAGTTCTTC. It translates to CASSRSGGFYNEQFF.

This sequence joins TRBV20-1 and TRBJ1-4; D is perhaps TRBD1 (5 bases). V was trimmed by 3 bases and J by 7 bases, leaving 15 bases between them. Per the germline V gene, CDR1 is DFQATT and CDR2 is SNEGSKA (reference sequence). The CDR3 sequence is 14 residues long. The CDR3 region has the DNA TGCAGTGCTAGTGAGGGCGGGGGAAGTGAAAAACTGTTTTTT. It codes for CSASEGGGSEKLFF.

V is TRBV30 and J is TRBJ2-7; the match to TRBD2 covers 7 bases. The CDR3 totals 13 residues. The junction had 7 bases not matched to a gene; V was cut back by 2 bases and J by 6 bases. Germline-derived CDR1 and CDR2 are GTSNPN and SVGIG (reference sequence). CDR3 DNA sequence: TGTGCCTGGAGTTACCAGCGGGGAGGCGAGCAGTACTTC. Amino acid sequence: CAWSYQRGGEQYF. The full variable domain, its missing parts supplied by reference TRBV30 and TRBJ2-7, is SQTIHQWPATLVQPVGSPLSLECTVEGTSNPNLYWYRQAAGRGLQLLFYSVGIGQISSEVPQNLSASRPQDRQFILSSKKLLLSDSGFYLCAWSYQRGGEQYFGPGTRLTVT.

The chain links TRBV19 to TRBJ1-4; D is undetermined. Germline V gene data show CDR1 as LNHDA and CDR2 as SQIVND (reference sequence). Between the trimmed V and J ends, which lost 1 base and 7 bases, there was a span of 10 bases. CDR3 length: 14 residues. CDR3 residues: CASSIGRFGEKLFF. In nucleotides, the CDR3 is TGTGCCAGTAGTATAGGGAGATTCGGTGAAAAACTGTTTTTT.

The CDR3 sequence is CSVLGGASYEQYF. The CDR3 bases are TGCAGCGTCCTCGGAGGGGCTTCCTACGAGCAGTACTTC. V and J are TRBV29-1 and TRBJ2-7; TRBD2 might be the D (6 bases). Germline assignment: CDR1 SQVTM and CDR2 ANQGSEA. This CDR3 contains 13 residues. V was clipped by 6 bases and J by 1 base, with 13 bases between them.

This chain uses TRBV7-2 with TRBJ1-5; maybe TRBD1 (5 bases). CDR3 size: 15 residues. Germline assignment: CDR1 SGHTA and CDR2 FQGNSA. With 1 base removed from V and 4 bases from J, the gap between germline ends came to 11 bases. CDR3: CASSLVAGGNQPQHF. In DNA, the CDR3 is TGTGCCAGCAGCTTAGTAGCGGGGGGGAATCAGCCCCAGCATTTT.

V usage is TRBV6-6 and J usage is TRBJ2-5; a possible D gene is TRBD2 (6 bases). This CDR3 comprises 13 residues. Per the germline V gene, CDR1 is MNHNY and CDR2 is SVGAGI (reference sequence). The V end lost 6 bases, the J end lost 1 base, and 9 bases lay between the germline ends. In DNA form, the CDR3 reads TGTGCCAGCAGGTTAGCGGCCCAAGAGACCCAGTACTTC. Translation: CASRLAAQETQYF.

The chain links TRBV5-5 to TRBJ2-7, with 8 bases matching TRBD1. The CDR3 covers 15 residues. The germline V gene has CDR1 SGHKS and CDR2 YYEKEE (reference sequence). Trimming at V came to 4 bases and at J to 4 bases, leaving 10 bases not matched to a gene. CDR3 protein: CASSPDRTGLYEQYF. CDR3 bases: TGTGCCAGCAGCCCTGACCGGACAGGGTTATACGAGCAGTACTTC.

The chain links TRBV28 to TRBJ2-2; 7 nucleotides align to TRBD1. With V trimmed by 4 bases and J by 0 bases, 8 bases remained unmatched. The CDR3 covers 17 residues. Germline loops: CDR1 MDHEN, CDR2 SYDVKM. This CDR3 reads CASSSHRQGSNTGELFF. The DNA for the CDR3 is TGTGCCAGCAGTTCCCACAGACAGGGTTCGAACACCGGGGAGCTGTTTTTT.

V gene TRBV5-6 combines with J gene TRBJ2-7, with D perhaps TRBD1 (5 bases). The CDR3 consists of 14 residues. Germline V gene sequence: CDR1 SGHDT, CDR2 YYEEEE. Trimming pared 2 bases from V and 4 bases from J, leaving 13 bases between. For the CDR3, the DNA is TGTGCCAGCAGCTTCTCAGGGTCCCTTTACGAGCAGTACTTC. Encoded protein: CASSFSGSLYEQYF.

The CDR3 sequence: CASSHPGQVFSRLHF. In DNA form, the CDR3 reads TGTGCCAGCAGCCATCCGGGACAGGTGTTTTCTCGGCTCCACTTT. The chain couples TRBV14 to TRBJ1-6; 8 bases are shared with TRBD1. The ends lost 3 bases at V and 16 bases at J; junction bases unmatched: 14. Germline V gene sequence: CDR1 SGHDN, CDR2 FVKESK. The CDR3 is made up of 15 amino acids.

This chain uses TRBV10-1 with TRBJ1-1, with a weak D call TRBD1 (5 bases). CDR1 is WNHNN, CDR2 SYGVQD, per germline (reference sequence). Trimming took off 4 bases at V and 1 base at J, with 10 bases between the two ends. This CDR3 has 14 residues. The CDR3 sequence: CASSGGQGNTEAFF. The CDR3 bases are TGCGCCAGCAGTGGGGGTCAGGGGAACACTGAAGCTTTCTTT.